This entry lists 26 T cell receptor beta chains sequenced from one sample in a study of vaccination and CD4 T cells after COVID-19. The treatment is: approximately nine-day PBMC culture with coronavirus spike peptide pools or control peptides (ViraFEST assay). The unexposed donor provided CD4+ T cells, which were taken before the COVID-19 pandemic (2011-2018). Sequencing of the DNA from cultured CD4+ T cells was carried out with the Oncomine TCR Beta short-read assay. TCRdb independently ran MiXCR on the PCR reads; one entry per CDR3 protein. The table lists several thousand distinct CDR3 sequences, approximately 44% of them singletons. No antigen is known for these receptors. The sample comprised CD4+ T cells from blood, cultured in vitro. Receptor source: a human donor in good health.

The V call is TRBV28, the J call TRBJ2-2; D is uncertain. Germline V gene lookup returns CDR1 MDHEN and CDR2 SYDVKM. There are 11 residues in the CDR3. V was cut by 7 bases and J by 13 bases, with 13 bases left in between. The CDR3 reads CASKGFPGLFF. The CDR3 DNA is TGTGCCAGCAAAGGGTTCCCGGGGCTGTTTTTT.

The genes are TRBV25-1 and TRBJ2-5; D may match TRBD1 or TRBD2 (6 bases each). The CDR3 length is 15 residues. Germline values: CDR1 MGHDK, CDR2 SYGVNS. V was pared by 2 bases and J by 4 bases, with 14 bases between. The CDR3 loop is CASSEPRGGGETQYF. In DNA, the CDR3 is TGTGCCAGCAGTGAACCCAGGGGAGGTGGAGAGACCCAGTACTTC.

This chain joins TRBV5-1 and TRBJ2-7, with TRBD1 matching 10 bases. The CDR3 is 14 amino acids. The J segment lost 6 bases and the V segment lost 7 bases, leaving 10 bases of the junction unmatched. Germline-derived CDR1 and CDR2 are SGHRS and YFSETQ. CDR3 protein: CASGTGTGVSEQYF. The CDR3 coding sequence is TGCGCCAGCGGAACCGGGACAGGGGTCTCCGAGCAGTACTTC.

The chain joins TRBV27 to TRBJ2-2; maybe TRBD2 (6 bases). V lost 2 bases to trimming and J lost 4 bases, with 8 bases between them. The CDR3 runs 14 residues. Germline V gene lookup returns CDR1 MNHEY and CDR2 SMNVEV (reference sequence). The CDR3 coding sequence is TGTGCCAGCAGTTTAACGGGGGTCACCGGGGAGCTGTTTTTT. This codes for CASSLTGVTGELFF.

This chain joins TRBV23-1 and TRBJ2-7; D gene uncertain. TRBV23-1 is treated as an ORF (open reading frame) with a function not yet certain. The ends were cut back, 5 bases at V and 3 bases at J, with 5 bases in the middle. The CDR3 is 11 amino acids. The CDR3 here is CASSIYYEQYF. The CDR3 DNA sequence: TGCGCCAGCAGTATATACTACGAGCAGTACTTC.

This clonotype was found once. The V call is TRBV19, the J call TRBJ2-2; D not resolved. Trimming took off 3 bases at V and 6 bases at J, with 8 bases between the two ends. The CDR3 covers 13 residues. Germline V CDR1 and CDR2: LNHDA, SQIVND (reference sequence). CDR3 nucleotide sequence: TGTGCCAGTAGTATTAATGGAGCCGGGGAGCTGTTTTTT. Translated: CASSINGAGELFF.

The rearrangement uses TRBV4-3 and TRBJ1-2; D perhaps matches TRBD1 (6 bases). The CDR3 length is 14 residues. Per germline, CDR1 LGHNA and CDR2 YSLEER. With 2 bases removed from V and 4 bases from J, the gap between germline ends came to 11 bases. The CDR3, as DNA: TGCGCCAGCAGCCAAAGTCGGGGGCCCTATGGCTACACCTTC. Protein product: CASSQSRGPYGYTF.

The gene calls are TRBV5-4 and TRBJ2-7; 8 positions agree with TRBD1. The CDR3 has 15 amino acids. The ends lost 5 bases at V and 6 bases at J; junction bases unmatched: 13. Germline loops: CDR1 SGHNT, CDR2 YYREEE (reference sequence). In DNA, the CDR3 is TGTGCCAGCAGGCTCGACAGGGGAGTTGGTAGCGAGCAGTACTTC. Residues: CASRLDRGVGSEQYF.

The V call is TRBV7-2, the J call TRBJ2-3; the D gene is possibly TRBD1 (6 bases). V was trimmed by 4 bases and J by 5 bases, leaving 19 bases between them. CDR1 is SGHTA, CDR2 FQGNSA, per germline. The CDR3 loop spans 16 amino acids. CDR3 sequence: CASSSLRQAFGDTQYF. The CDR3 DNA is TGTGCCAGCAGCTCCCTTAGACAGGCCTTTGGAGATACGCAGTATTTT.

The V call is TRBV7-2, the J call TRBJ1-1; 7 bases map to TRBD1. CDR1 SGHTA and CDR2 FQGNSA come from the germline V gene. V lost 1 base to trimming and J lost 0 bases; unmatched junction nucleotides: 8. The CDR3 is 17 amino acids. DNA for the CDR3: TGTGCCAGCAGCTTAGTGTCAGGGGGTGTGATGAACACTGAAGCTTTCTTT. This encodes CASSLVSGGVMNTEAFF.

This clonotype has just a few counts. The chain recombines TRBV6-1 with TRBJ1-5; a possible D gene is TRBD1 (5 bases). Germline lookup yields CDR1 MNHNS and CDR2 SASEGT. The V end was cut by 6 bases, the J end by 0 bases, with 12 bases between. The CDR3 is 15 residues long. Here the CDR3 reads CASRPDTISNQPQHF. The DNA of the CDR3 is TGTGCCAGCAGACCGGACACCATTAGCAATCAGCCCCAGCATTTT.

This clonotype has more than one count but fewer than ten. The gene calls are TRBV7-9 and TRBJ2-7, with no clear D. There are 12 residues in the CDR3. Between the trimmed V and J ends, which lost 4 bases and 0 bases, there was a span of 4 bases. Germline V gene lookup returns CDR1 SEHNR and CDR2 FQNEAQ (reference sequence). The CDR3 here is CASSSTSYEQYF. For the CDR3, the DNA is TGTGCCAGCAGCTCCACCTCCTACGAGCAGTACTTC.

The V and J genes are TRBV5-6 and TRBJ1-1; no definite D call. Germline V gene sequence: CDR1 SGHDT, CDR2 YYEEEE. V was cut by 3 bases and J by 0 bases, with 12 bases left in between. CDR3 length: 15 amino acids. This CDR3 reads CASSSGSGMNTEAFF. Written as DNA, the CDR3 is TGTGCCAGCAGCTCCGGTAGTGGAATGAACACTGAAGCTTTCTTT.

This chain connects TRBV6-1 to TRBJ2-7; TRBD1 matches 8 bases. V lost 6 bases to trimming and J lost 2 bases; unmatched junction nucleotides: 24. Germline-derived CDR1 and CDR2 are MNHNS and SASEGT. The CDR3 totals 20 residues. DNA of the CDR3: TGTGCCAGCAGCGATCCATCAGGACAGGGTAGAAACCCTCCGCCCTACGAGCAGTACTTC. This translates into CASSDPSGQGRNPPPYEQYF.

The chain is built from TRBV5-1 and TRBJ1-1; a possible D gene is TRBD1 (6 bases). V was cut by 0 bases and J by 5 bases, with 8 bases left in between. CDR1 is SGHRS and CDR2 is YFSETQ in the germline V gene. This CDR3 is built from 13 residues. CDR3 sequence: CASSLEGGTEAFF. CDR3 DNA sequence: TGCGCCAGCAGCTTGGAGGGGGGGACTGAAGCTTTCTTT.

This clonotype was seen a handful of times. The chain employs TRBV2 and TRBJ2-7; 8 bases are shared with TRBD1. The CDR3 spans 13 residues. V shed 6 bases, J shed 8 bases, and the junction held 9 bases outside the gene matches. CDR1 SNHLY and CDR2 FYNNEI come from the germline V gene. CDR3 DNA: TGTGCCAGCAGCGAGGACAGGGAACGGAAGCAGTACTTC. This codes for CASSEDRERKQYF. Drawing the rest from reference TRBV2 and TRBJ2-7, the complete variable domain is EPEVTQTPSHQVTQMGQEVILRCVPISNHLYFYWYRQILGQKVEFLVSFYNNEISEKSEIFDDQFSVERPDGSNFTLKIRSTKLEDSAMYFCASSEDRERKQYFGPGTRLTVT.

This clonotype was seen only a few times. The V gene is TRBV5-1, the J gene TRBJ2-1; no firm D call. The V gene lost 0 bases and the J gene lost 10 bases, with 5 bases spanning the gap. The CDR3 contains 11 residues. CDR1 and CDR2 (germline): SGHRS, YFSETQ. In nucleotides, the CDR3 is TGCGCCAGCAGCTTGGAGATCGAGCAGTTCTTC. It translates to CASSLEIEQFF.

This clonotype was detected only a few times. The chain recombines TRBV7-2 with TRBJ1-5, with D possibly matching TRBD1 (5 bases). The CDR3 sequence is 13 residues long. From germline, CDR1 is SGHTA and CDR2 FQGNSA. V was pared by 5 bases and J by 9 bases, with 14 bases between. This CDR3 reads CASSQGLSGPQHF. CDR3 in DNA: TGTGCCAGCAGCCAGGGACTTTCCGGGCCCCAGCATTTT. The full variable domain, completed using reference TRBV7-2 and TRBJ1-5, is GAGVSQSPSNKVTEKGKDVELRCDPISGHTALYWYRQSLGQGLEFLIYFQGNSAPDKSGLPSDRFSAERTGGSVSTLTIQRTQQEDSAVYLCASSQGLSGPQHFGDGTRLSIL.

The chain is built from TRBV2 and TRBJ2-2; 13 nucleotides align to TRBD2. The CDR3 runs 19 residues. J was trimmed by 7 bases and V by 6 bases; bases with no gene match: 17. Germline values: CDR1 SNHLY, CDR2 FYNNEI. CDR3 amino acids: CASSESDSRLAGGVGELFF. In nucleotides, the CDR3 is TGTGCCAGCAGCGAATCTGACAGCCGACTAGCGGGAGGAGTCGGGGAGCTGTTTTTT.

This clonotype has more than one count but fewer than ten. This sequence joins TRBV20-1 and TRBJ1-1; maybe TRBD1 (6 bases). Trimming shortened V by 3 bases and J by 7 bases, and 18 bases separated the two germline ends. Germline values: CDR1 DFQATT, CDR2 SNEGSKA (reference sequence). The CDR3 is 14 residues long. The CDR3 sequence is CSASKGGGPREAFF. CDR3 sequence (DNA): TGCAGTGCTAGTAAGGGGGGGGGACCCCGTGAAGCTTTCTTT.

Here the CDR3 DNA reads TGTGCCAGCAGCAACAGGGGTGATAATTCACCCCTCCACTTT. Protein product: CASSNRGDNSPLHF. The chain combines TRBV2 with TRBJ1-6; 7 bases line up with TRBD1. The CDR3 is 14 amino acids. Germline V gene lookup returns CDR1 SNHLY and CDR2 FYNNEI. V lost 6 bases and J lost 5; bases outside the gene matches: 4. Full variable domain (missing parts from reference TRBV2 and TRBJ1-6): EPEVTQTPSHQVTQMGQEVILRCVPISNHLYFYWYRQILGQKVEFLVSFYNNEISEKSEIFDDQFSVERPDGSNFTLKIRSTKLEDSAMYFCASSNRGDNSPLHFGNGTRLTVT.

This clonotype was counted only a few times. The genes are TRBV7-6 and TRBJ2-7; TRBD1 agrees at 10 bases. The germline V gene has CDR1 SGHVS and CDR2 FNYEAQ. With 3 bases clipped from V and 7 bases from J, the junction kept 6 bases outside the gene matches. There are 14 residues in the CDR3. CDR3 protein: CASSFDRGLGEQYF. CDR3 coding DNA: TGTGCCAGCAGCTTTGACAGGGGGCTCGGAGAGCAGTACTTC.

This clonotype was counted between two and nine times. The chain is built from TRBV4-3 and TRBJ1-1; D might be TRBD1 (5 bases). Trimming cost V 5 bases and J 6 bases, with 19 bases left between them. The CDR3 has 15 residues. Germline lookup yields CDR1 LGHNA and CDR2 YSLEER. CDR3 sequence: CASSTLTAFRAEAFF. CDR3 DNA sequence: TGCGCCAGCAGCACATTGACAGCATTTCGTGCTGAAGCTTTCTTT.

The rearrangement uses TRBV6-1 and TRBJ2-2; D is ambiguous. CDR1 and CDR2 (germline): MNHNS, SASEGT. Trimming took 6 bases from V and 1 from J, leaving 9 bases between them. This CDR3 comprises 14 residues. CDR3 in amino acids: CASSLTLNTGELFF. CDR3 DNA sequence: TGTGCCAGCAGCTTGACTTTGAACACCGGGGAGCTGTTTTTT.

The chain's CDR3 is CASSPGTNTEAFF. The CDR3, as DNA: TGCGCCAGCAGCCCCGGGACAAACACTGAAGCTTTCTTT. This chain links TRBV5-1 with TRBJ1-1; D perhaps matches TRBD1 (6 bases). Per the germline V gene, CDR1 is SGHRS and CDR2 is YFSETQ. CDR3 size: 13 residues. V lost 4 bases and J lost 2, with 9 bases in between.

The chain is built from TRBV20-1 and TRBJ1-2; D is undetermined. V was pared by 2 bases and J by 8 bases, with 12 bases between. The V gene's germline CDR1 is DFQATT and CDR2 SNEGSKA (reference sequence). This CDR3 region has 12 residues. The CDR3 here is CSARWHHGGYTF. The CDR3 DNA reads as TGCAGTGCTAGATGGCACCACGGAGGCTACACCTTC.